These 2 T cell receptor beta chains were sequenced from one sample in a study of cytomegalovirus exposure and HLA in healthy donors. In the PCR, 60 Vbeta and 13 Jbeta primers were used. The table came from immunoSEQ multiplex PCR; TCRdb's copy has only in-frame clones and leaves some out. The sample holds around 180,000 clones; about 86% are singletons and the top ten take about 2%. The sequenced sample consisted of PBMCs. The origin of the receptors is a woman in her late teens or twenties in good health and CMV-seropositive.

This clone was seen once. The CDR3 nucleotides read TGTGCCAGCAGCCGGGACAGGGGGGGGGAGACCCAGTACTTC. Amino acid sequence: CASSRDRGGETQYF. This sequence joins TRBV7-8 and TRBJ2-5; 11 bases are a match to TRBD1. J lost 5 bases, V lost 5 bases, and 4 bases had no gene match. CDR3 size: 14 residues. Germline-derived CDR1 and CDR2 are SGHVS and FQNEAQ. The complete variable domain, with remaining parts taken from reference TRBV7-8 and TRBJ2-5, reads GAGVSQSPRYKVAKRGQDVALRCDPISGHVSLFWYQQALGQGPEFLTYFQNEAQLDKSGLPSDRFFAERPEGSVSTLKIQRTQQEDSAVYLCASSRDRGGETQYFGPGTRLLVL.

V gene TRBV27 combines with J gene TRBJ2-5; 8 nucleotides line up with TRBD1. In germline, CDR1 is MNHEY, CDR2 SMNVEV (reference sequence). CDR3 length: 13 residues. Trimming took 7 bases from V and 0 from J; bases not matched to a gene: 1. The CDR3 reads CASMGQDQETQYF. DNA of the CDR3: TGTGCCAGCATGGGACAGGACCAAGAGACCCAGTACTTC.